This T cell receptor (beta chain) emerged from a study of blood T cell repertoires in COVID-19. This table comes from immunoSEQ multiplex PCR, and its TCRdb copy is limited to in-frame clones, with some not included. The repertoire has tens of thousands of clones, 91% of them found once; the top ten carry approximately 3.4%. With 8 bases clipped from V and 6 bases from J, the junction kept 11 bases outside the gene matches. This CDR3 comprises 14 residues. CDR1 and CDR2 from the germline V gene are MNHEY and SVGAGI. The rearrangement joins TRBV6-5 to TRBJ2-5, with 8 bases matching TRBD1. The TCR sequence derives from a woman in her 70s with active COVID-19. Sequenced: peripheral blood. This CDR3 reads CASQKGQDGKTQYF. DNA for the CDR3: TGTGCCAGCCAGAAGGGACAGGACGGGAAGACCCAGTACTTC.